Reported below is one T cell receptor (beta chain). Antigen: not known. This sample is part of a study of Tregs in tolerant kidney transplant recipients. Findings of the study overall: Donor-specific Treg expansion exceeded global Treg expansion in tolerant patients, suggesting antigen drive. Activated donor B cell expansion appeared to reveal the most relevant donor-specific TCRbeta repertoire.

Germline trimming cut 6 bases from V and 1 base from J; bases unmatched to any gene: 13. This CDR3 spans 18 amino acids. Germline V gene lookup returns CDR1 MDHEN and CDR2 SYDVKM. FACS sorting followed a 6-day coculture of CFSE-labeled recipient PBMCs with irradiated graft donor PBMCs. Assay: immunoSEQ multiplex PCR; the TCRdb copy retains only in-frame clones and omits some. The table lists 15,000 to 17,000 clones, about 53% of them singletons. The TCR was taken from a human patient who received a combined kidney and bone marrow transplant. This specimen was CD4+ T cells from blood cultured with allogeneic cells, taken before the transplant. The chain employs TRBV28 and TRBJ2-2; 8 nucleotides align to TRBD1. CDR3: CASRPRGRGRLNTGELFF. CDR3 nucleotide sequence: TGTGCCAGCAGGCCCCGGGGCAGGGGGCGACTGAACACCGGGGAGCTGTTTTTT.